These 9 T cell receptor beta chains were sequenced from one sample in a study of identical twins. One entry per CDR3 protein, called by TCRdb with MiXCR from the 5' RACE reads. The data contain about 700,000 distinct CDR3 sequences, 5.5% to 6.5% of them singletons. Input material: naive T cells sorted from blood. The receptors come from a man between 18 and 29 years old in good health.

Ten or more counts support this clonotype. The chain joins TRBV11-2 to TRBJ2-1, with D uncertain. Germline lookup yields CDR1 SGHAT and CDR2 FQNNGV. V shed 4 bases and J shed 2 bases, with 6 bases lying between them. This CDR3 contains 13 residues. The CDR3 region is CASSSPPYNEQFF. CDR3 sequence (DNA): TGTGCCAGCAGCTCGCCCCCCTACAATGAGCAGTTCTTC.

Ten or more counts support this clonotype. The rearrangement links TRBV7-9 to TRBJ2-1, with 10 bases identical to TRBD2. From germline, CDR1 is SEHNR and CDR2 FQNEAQ (reference sequence). The CDR3 has 16 amino acids. Trimming cost V 1 base and J 9 bases; bases outside gene matches: 9. The CDR3 coding sequence is TGTGCCAGCAGCTTAGTACTAGCGGGAAGGTATAGTGAGCAGTTCTTC. Its translation is CASSLVLAGRYSEQFF.

CDR3 sequence: CATSRGSGDEQFF. DNA of the CDR3: TGTGCCACCAGCAGGGGGAGCGGGGATGAGCAGTTCTTC. This chain links TRBV15 with TRBJ2-1; TRBD2 matches at 7 bases. Trimming took 3 bases from V and 8 from J; bases not matched to a gene: 4. This CDR3 is 13 amino acids long. Looked up from germline, CDR1 is LNHNV and CDR2 is YYDKDF (reference sequence). The full variable domain, with the rest looked up from reference TRBV15 and TRBJ2-1, is DAMVIQNPRYQVTQFGKPVTLSCSQTLNHNVMYWYQQKSSQAPKLLFHYYDKDFNNEADTPDNFQSRRPNTSFCFLDIRSPGLGDTAMYLCATSRGSGDEQFFGPGTRLTVL.

This clonotype was detected many times. The chain couples TRBV6-1 to TRBJ2-1; unclear D gene. This CDR3 comprises 15 residues. Germline assignment: CDR1 MNHNS and CDR2 SASEGT. V was pared by 8 bases and J by 1 base, with 15 bases between. Here the CDR3 DNA reads TGTGCCAGCGCTTTAGCTGGGTATTCCTACAATGAGCAGTTCTTC. It translates to CASALAGYSYNEQFF.

This clonotype was seen many times. The chain combines TRBV20-1 with TRBJ1-1, with 8 bases fitting TRBD1. The CDR3 consists of 14 residues. V lost 3 bases, J lost 3 bases, and 6 bases stayed unmatched. Germline CDR1 DFQATT, CDR2 SNEGSKA (reference sequence). CDR3 DNA sequence: TGCAGTGCTAGTCTAGACAGGGGCCACACTGAAGCTTTCTTT. As protein: CSASLDRGHTEAFF.

This clonotype has a handful of counts. The genes are TRBV20-1 and TRBJ2-1, with 8 bases matching TRBD2. Germline CDR1 reads DFQATT; CDR2 reads SNEGSKA (reference sequence). V lost 0 bases and J lost 0; bases outside the gene matches: 10. This CDR3 has 18 amino acids. The CDR3 loop reads CSARDSGGRGSSYNEQFF. The DNA of the CDR3 is TGCAGTGCTAGAGATTCGGGGGGGCGGGGGAGCTCCTACAATGAGCAGTTCTTC.

The chain has TRBV27 and TRBJ1-6, with 10 bases that match TRBD1. With 10 bases clipped from V and 10 bases from J, the junction kept 7 bases outside the gene matches. The CDR3 totals 13 residues. Germline lookup yields CDR1 MNHEY and CDR2 SMNVEV (reference sequence). The chain's CDR3 is CATAGTGVSPLHF. The CDR3 coding sequence is TGTGCCACCGCCGGGACAGGGGTGTCACCCCTCCACTTT.

At least ten counts were recorded for this clonotype. The chain employs TRBV10-3 and TRBJ2-7; TRBD2 agrees at 10 bases. This CDR3 spans 14 amino acids. Looked up from germline, CDR1 is ENHRY and CDR2 is SYGVKD. Trimming took 6 bases from V and 4 from J; bases not matched to a gene: 6. The DNA for the CDR3 is TGTGCCATCAGATTAGCGGGAGGATCGTACGAGCAGTACTTC. Translating it yields CAIRLAGGSYEQYF.

The sample holds many counts of this clonotype. The V gene is TRBV6-2 or TRBV6-3, the J gene TRBJ2-1; weak D call: TRBD1 (5 bases). The germline gives CDR1 MNHEY, CDR2 SVGEGT. CDR3 size: 15 residues. V lost 0 bases and J 7 bases, leaving 13 bases between the germline ends. CDR3 in DNA: TGTGCCAGCAGTTACTCGGGGTACAGGCGGAATGAGCAGTTCTTC. Translating it yields CASSYSGYRRNEQFF.